The present T cell receptor (beta chain) was sequenced within a study of blood T cell repertoires in COVID-19. Repertoires were generated with immunoSEQ multiplex PCR, while TCRdb's copy carries only in-frame clones and drops some. The repertoire includes just under 55,000 clones, just over 90% of them detected once, and 8.4% sits in the top ten. The CDR3 runs 16 residues. Germline trimming cut 2 bases from V and 2 bases from J; bases unmatched to any gene: 8. The germline V gene has CDR1 SEHNR and CDR2 FQNEAQ (reference sequence). This chain joins TRBV7-9 and TRBJ2-7; 8 nucleotides line up with TRBD1. The clonotype was recovered from a woman aged 40 to 50 with active COVID-19. The sample consisted of peripheral blood. The DNA for the CDR3 is TGTGCCAGCAGCTTAACCCTGCCGACAGGGGCCTACGAGCAGTACTTC. Amino acids: CASSLTLPTGAYEQYF.